This T cell receptor (beta chain) was sequenced in a study of technical replicates of blood from a few donors. Measured with immunoSEQ multiplex PCR; TCRdb has only the in-frame clones, and not every one. The sample lists tens of thousands of clones, 70% to 90% occurring once. This CDR3 region has 13 residues. In germline, CDR1 is LNHDA, CDR2 SQIVND (reference sequence). V was trimmed by 10 bases and J by 10 bases, leaving 19 bases between them. Sequenced material: PBMCs. This chain uses TRBV19 with TRBJ2-2; D is perhaps TRBD2 (5 bases). This sequence was found in a human donor in good health. Some clones in this sample may be carry-over from other donors' samples. The DNA for the CDR3 is TGTGCCAACCCTCCGAGGGCCGCGGCGGAGCTGTTTTTT. Amino acids: CANPPRAAAELFF. Complete variable domain (other parts from reference TRBV19 and TRBJ2-2): DGGITQSPKYLFRKEGQNVTLSCEQNLNHDAMYWYRQDPGQGLRLIYYSQIVNDFQKGDIAEGYSVSREKKESFPLTVTSAQKNPTAFYLCANPPRAAAELFFGEGSRLTVL.